Detailed here is one T cell receptor beta chain. What it recognizes is unknown. One entry per CDR3 protein results from TCRdb running MiXCR on the 5' RACE reads. This sample has around 480,000 distinct CDR3 sequences, with about a sixth found just once. The data belong to a study of CD8 T cells in ankylosing spondylitis. Whole-study findings and limits: Ankylosing spondylitis blood appeared to be characterized by a TCR beta motif of about 8 highly homologous variants. In peripheral blood, disease-linked CD8+ clones occurred at relatively low frequencies. Disease-linked clones reportedly showed significant enrichment in matched ankylosing spondylitis synovial fluid.

CDR3 size: 15 residues. Germline V gene data show CDR1 as SGHKS and CDR2 as YYEKEE (reference sequence). V was trimmed by 3 bases and J by 3 bases, leaving 16 bases between them. The chain is built from TRBV5-5 and TRBJ2-7; D possibly corresponds to TRBD1 (6 bases). Sequencing was done on a sample of blood, either unsorted or a sorted T cell fraction (not recorded which). The TCR originated in a male donor with ankylosing spondylitis. DNA of the CDR3: TGTGCCAGCAGCTGGACCAACAGGGTAGACTACGAGCAGTACTTC. Translation: CASSWTNRVDYEQYF.